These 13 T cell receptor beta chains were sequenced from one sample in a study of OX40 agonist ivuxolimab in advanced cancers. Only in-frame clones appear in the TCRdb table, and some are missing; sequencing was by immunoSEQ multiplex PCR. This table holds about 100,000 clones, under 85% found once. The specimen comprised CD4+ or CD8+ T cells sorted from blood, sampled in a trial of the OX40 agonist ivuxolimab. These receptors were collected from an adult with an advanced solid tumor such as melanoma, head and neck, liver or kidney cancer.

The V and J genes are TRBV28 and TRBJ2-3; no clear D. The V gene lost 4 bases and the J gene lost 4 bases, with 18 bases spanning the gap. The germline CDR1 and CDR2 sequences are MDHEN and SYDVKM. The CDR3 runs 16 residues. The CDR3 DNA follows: TGTGCCAGCAGTTCCCCCAGAGCGAGTTGGGCAGATACGCAGTATTTT. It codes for CASSSPRASWADTQYF.

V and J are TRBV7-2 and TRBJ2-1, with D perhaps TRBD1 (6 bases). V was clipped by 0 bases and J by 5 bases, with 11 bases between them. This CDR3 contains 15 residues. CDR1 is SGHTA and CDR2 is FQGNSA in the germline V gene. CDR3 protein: CASSLAGATHNEQFF. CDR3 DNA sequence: TGTGCCAGCAGCTTAGCGGGGGCGACCCACAATGAGCAGTTCTTC. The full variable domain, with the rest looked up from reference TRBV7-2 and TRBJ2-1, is GAGVSQSPSNKVTEKGKDVELRCDPISGHTALYWYRQSLGQGLEFLIYFQGNSAPDKSGLPSDRFSAERTGGSVSTLTIQRTQQEDSAVYLCASSLAGATHNEQFFGPGTRLTVL.

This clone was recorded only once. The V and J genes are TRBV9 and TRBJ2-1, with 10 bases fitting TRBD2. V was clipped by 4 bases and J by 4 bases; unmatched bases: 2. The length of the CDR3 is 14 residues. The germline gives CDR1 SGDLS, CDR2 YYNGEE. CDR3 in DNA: TGTGCCAGCAGCTCGACTAGCGGGTACAATGAGCAGTTCTTC. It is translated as CASSSTSGYNEQFF.

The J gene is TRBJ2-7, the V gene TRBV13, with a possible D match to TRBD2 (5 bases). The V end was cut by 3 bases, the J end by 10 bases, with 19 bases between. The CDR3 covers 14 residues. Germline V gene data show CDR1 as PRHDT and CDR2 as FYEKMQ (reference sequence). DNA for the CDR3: TGTGCCAGCAGCTTGGAACGGACTCAAATGGCCCAGTACTTC. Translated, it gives CASSLERTQMAQYF.

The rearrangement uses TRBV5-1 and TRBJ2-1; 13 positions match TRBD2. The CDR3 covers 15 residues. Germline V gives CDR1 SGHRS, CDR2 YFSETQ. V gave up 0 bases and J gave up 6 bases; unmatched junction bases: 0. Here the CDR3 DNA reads TGCGCCAGCAGCTTGGGGACTAGCGGGAGCAATGAGCAGTTCTTC. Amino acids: CASSLGTSGSNEQFF.

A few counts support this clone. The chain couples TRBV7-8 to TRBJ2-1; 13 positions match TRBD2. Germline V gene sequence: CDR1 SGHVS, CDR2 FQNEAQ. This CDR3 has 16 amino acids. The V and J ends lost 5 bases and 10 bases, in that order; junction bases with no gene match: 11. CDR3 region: CASSPHELAGGREQFF. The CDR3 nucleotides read TGTGCCAGCAGCCCTCATGAACTAGCGGGGGGGCGGGAGCAGTTCTTC.

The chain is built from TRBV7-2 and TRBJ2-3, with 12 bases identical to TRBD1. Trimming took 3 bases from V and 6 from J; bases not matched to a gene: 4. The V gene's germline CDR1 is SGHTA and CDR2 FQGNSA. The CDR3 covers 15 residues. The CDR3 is CASSFGTGGSDTQYF. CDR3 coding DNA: TGTGCCAGCAGCTTCGGGACAGGGGGCTCCGATACGCAGTATTTT.

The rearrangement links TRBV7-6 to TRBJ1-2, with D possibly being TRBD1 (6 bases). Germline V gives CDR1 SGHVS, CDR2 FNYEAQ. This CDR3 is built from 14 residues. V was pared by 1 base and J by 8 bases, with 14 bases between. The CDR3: CASSLGAGAEGYTF. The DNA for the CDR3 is TGTGCCAGCAGCTTAGGAGCGGGGGCTGAAGGCTACACCTTC.

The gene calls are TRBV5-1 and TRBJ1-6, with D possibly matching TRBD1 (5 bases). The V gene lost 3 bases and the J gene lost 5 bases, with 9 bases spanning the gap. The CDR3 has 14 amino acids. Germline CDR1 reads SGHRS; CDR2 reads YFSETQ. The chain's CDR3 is CASSSGTNNSPLHF. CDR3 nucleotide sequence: TGCGCCAGCAGCTCCGGGACGAATAATTCACCCCTCCACTTT. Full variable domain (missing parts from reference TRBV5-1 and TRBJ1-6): KAGVTQTPRYLIKTRGQQVTLSCSPISGHRSVSWYQQTPGQGLQFLFEYFSETQRNKGNFPGRFSGRQFSNSRSEMNVSTLELGDSALYLCASSSGTNNSPLHFGNGTRLTVT.

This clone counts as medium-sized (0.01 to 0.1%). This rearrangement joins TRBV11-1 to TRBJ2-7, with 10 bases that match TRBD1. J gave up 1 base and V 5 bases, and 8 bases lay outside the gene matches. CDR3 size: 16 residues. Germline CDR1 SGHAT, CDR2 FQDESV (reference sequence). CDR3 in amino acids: CASSPMTGGASYEQYF. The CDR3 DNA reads TGTGCCAGCAGCCCCATGACAGGGGGCGCTTCCTACGAGCAGTACTTC.

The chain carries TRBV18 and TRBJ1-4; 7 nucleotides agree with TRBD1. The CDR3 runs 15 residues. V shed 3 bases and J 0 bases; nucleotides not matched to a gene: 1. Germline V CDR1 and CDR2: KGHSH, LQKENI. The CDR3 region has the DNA TGTGCCAGCTCACCCGACAGGGCAACTAATGAAAAACTGTTTTTT. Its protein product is CASSPDRATNEKLFF.

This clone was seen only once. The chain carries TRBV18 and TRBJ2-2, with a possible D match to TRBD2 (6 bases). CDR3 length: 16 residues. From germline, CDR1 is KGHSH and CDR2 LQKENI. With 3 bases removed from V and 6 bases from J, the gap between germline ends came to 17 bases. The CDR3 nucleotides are TGTGCCAGCTCACCCCTAACAAGGTCGGGGGCCGGGGAGCTGTTTTTT. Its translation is CASSPLTRSGAGELFF.

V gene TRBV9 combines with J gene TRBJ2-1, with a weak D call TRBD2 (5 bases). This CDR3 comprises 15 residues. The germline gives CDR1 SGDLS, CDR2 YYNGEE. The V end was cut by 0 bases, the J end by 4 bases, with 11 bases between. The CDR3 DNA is TGTGCCAGCAGCGTAGGAGGGAGCACGTACAATGAGCAGTTCTTC. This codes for CASSVGGSTYNEQFF.